This TCR beta chain came from a study of OX40 agonist ivuxolimab in advanced cancers. Study-wide context: Each dose-escalation patient presented with hepatocellular carcinoma, melanoma, renal cell or head and neck cancer.

The CDR3 consists of 11 residues. Germline lookup yields CDR1 MNHEY and CDR2 SMNVEV (reference sequence). V was cut by 4 bases and J by 5 bases, with 4 bases left in between. Assay used: immunoSEQ multiplex PCR; TCRdb lists only in-frame clones, some missing. This table has tens of thousands of clones, roughly nine tenths appearing once. V and J are TRBV27 and TRBJ2-3; D not resolved. The TCR sequence derives from an adult with an advanced solid tumor such as melanoma, head and neck, liver or kidney cancer. The starting material was CD4+ or CD8+ T cells sorted from blood, obtained in a trial of the OX40 agonist ivuxolimab. DNA for the CDR3: TGTGCCAGCAGTTCCTTAGATACGCAGTATTTT. This codes for CASSSLDTQYF.